This TCR beta chain was profiled in a study of shared clonotypes between healthy human individuals. Investigators spread the genomic DNA of each subset evenly over several immunoSEQ plates. The protocol was immunoSEQ multiplex PCR, while the TCRdb copy is restricted to in-frame clones and leaves out a portion. The sample shows a few million clones, approximately 93% of them seen only once. Caucasian adults residing in Nashville, Tennessee made up all the donors. The receptor was isolated from a man younger than 35 in good health. Some clones in this sample may be carry-over from other donors' samples. Input material: naive CD4+ T cells from PBMCs. The subset denotes: CD45RA+ positively selected.

As DNA, the CDR3 is TGTGCCAGTAGTACAGGGGTTACGGCTGAAGCTTTCTTT. Translation: CASSTGVTAEAFF. The V gene is TRBV19, the J gene TRBJ1-1; D possibly corresponds to TRBD1 (6 bases). CDR1 and CDR2 from the germline V gene are LNHDA and SQIVND (reference sequence). With 4 bases removed from V and 6 bases from J, the gap between germline ends came to 12 bases. The CDR3 is 13 residues long.